Presented here are 13 T cell receptor beta chains from one specimen sequenced in a study of OX40 agonist ivuxolimab in advanced cancers. Assay used: immunoSEQ multiplex PCR; TCRdb lists only in-frame clones, some missing. The repertoire holds fewer than 75,000 clones, around nine tenths seen once, with just over 0.6% in the top ten. This sample comprised CD4+ or CD8+ T cells sorted from blood, obtained in a trial of the OX40 agonist ivuxolimab. The receptors come from an adult with an advanced solid tumor such as melanoma, head and neck, liver or kidney cancer.

The chain employs TRBV4-2 and TRBJ2-2; no firm D call. There are 13 residues in the CDR3. Trimming removed 5 bases from V and 5 bases from J, with 9 bases in between. Germline CDR1 is LGHNA and CDR2 is YNFKEQ. DNA for the CDR3: TGTGCCAGCAGCTCGATAGGAACCGGGGAGCTGTTTTTT. Encoded protein: CASSSIGTGELFF.

The gene calls are TRBV2 and TRBJ2-3, with TRBD1 matching over 7 bases. The CDR3 loop spans 15 amino acids. Germline-derived CDR1 and CDR2 are SNHLY and FYNNEI. J lost 10 bases, V lost 6 bases, and 16 bases had no gene match. The CDR3 reads CASRYGTEGRVAQYF. CDR3 nucleotides: TGTGCCAGCAGGTACGGGACAGAGGGGCGGGTCGCGCAGTATTTT.

This rearrangement joins TRBV5-6 to TRBJ2-1, with TRBD2 matching over 8 bases. Germline V gene sequence: CDR1 SGHDT, CDR2 YYEEEE. V gave up 3 bases and J gave up 5 bases; unmatched junction bases: 4. The CDR3 length is 14 residues. CDR3 sequence: CASSYSGIDNEQFF. The CDR3 nucleotides are TGTGCCAGCAGCTATAGCGGGATTGACAATGAGCAGTTCTTC.

This sequence joins TRBV2 and TRBJ1-4; a possible D gene is TRBD1 (6 bases). The CDR3 loop spans 15 amino acids. Trimming stripped 7 bases from V and 2 bases from J, with 14 bases between. Germline V gene lookup returns CDR1 SNHLY and CDR2 FYNNEI. The CDR3 is CASKTRTATNEKLFF. CDR3 in DNA: TGTGCCAGCAAAACTAGGACAGCGACTAATGAAAAACTGTTTTTT.

The sample holds one count of this clone. V and J are TRBV30 and TRBJ1-1; possible D gene TRBD1, 5 bases. Germline V gives CDR1 GTSNPN, CDR2 SVGIG (reference sequence). Deletions cut 3 bases from V and 4 bases from J, with 15 bases between. The CDR3 length is 14 residues. The DNA of the CDR3 is TGTGCCTGGAGACTCAGGGTGATTTTCACTGAAGCTTTCTTT. It encodes CAWRLRVIFTEAFF.

The chain uses TRBV27 and TRBJ2-7, with D hard to call. The CDR3 runs 14 residues. Germline values: CDR1 MNHEY, CDR2 SMNVEV (reference sequence). Trimming took off 0 bases at V and 3 bases at J, with 9 bases between the two ends. The CDR3 reads CASSLSATRYEQYF. CDR3 bases: TGTGCCAGCAGTTTATCGGCGACTCGCTACGAGCAGTACTTC.

The chain combines TRBV7-9 with TRBJ2-4; 8 bases are shared with TRBD2. Germline V gene sequence: CDR1 SEHNR, CDR2 FQNEAQ (reference sequence). This CDR3 is 15 amino acids long. The V segment lost 5 bases and the J segment 7 bases; nucleotides outside the gene matches: 10. The CDR3 loop reads CASSPPGLGGNIQYF. Here the CDR3 DNA reads TGTGCCAGCAGCCCACCGGGACTAGGGGGGAACATTCAGTACTTC.

This chain links TRBV11-3 with TRBJ2-3, with 13 nucleotides matching TRBD2. V trimming: 5 bases; J trimming: 9 bases; junction bases outside the gene matches: 2. CDR1 is SGHNT and CDR2 is YENEEA in the germline V gene. CDR3 length equals 13 residues. CDR3 coding DNA: TGTGCCAGCAGCACTAGCGGGAGGGCCACGCAGTATTTT. The encoded protein is CASSTSGRATQYF.

The chain employs TRBV18 and TRBJ2-3; 7 bases line up with TRBD2. Trimming at V came to 3 bases and at J to 9 bases, leaving 12 bases not matched to a gene. The CDR3 is made up of 15 amino acids. Germline-derived CDR1 and CDR2 are KGHSH and LQKENI. The CDR3 spells CASSPGSTREWTQYF. As DNA, the CDR3 is TGTGCCAGCTCACCGGGGAGTACGCGGGAGTGGACGCAGTATTTT.

The chain is built from TRBV5-1 and TRBJ2-6, with D perhaps TRBD1 or TRBD2 (5 bases each). Germline CDR1 is SGHRS and CDR2 is YFSETQ. The CDR3 runs to 17 residues. With 4 bases removed from V and 4 bases from J, the gap between germline ends came to 18 bases. In DNA form, the CDR3 reads TGCGCCAGCAGCCCTCATAGTTGGGGGAGCGGGGCCAACGTCCTGACTTTC. Residues: CASSPHSWGSGANVLTF.

The chain joins TRBV25-1 to TRBJ2-6, with 8 positions matching TRBD1. The germline V gene encodes CDR1 MGHDK and CDR2 SYGVNS. The V gene end was trimmed by 6 bases and the J gene end by 2 bases; junction bases not matched to a gene: 6. The length of the CDR3 is 16 residues. The CDR3 DNA sequence: TGTGCCAGCAGAAATACAGGGGGTACTGGGGCCAACGTCCTGACTTTC. This gives the protein CASRNTGGTGANVLTF. Using reference TRBV25-1 and TRBJ2-6 for the parts outside the CDR3, the full variable domain is EADIYQTPRYLVIGTGKKITLECSQTMGHDKMYWYQQDPGMELHLIHYSYGVNSTEKGDLSSESTVSRIRTEHFPLTLESARPSHTSQYLCASRNTGGTGANVLTFGAGSRLTVL.

The chain has TRBV7-3 and TRBJ2-3; TRBD2 might be the D (6 bases). Trimming pared 1 base from V and 3 bases from J, leaving 11 bases between. This CDR3 contains 15 residues. Germline lookup yields CDR1 SGHTA and CDR2 FQGTGA. DNA for the CDR3: TGTGCCAGCAGCTTAAACGGGAGAAGTACAGATACGCAGTATTTT. Amino acid sequence: CASSLNGRSTDTQYF.

V and J are TRBV29-1 and TRBJ2-6; TRBD1 is a possible D gene (5 bases). The germline V gene encodes CDR1 SQVTM and CDR2 ANQGSEA. Trimming stripped 5 bases from V and 1 base from J, with 6 bases between. CDR3 size: 13 residues. The CDR3 sequence is CSVSGSGANVLTF. The CDR3 nucleotides are TGCAGCGTTTCAGGGTCTGGGGCCAACGTCCTGACTTTC.